This entry lists 20 T cell receptor beta chains sequenced from one sample in a study of T-cell reconstitution after alpha-beta-depleted transplantation in children. During its preparation, the TCRbeta library received unique molecular identifiers. TCRdb recomputed calls from the PCR reads with MiXCR, one row per CDR3 protein. Among approximately 520,000 distinct CDR3 sequences listed, approximately 10% were seen once. Specimen: PBMCs, mostly from graft donor cells, collected 180 days after TCRalphabeta/CD19-depleted stem cell transplant. The receptors were gathered from a female patient aged 2-9 years who had a stem cell transplant for aplastic anemia, so the T cells may come from the graft donor.

This clonotype came up many times. The gene calls are TRBV28 and TRBJ2-5; D remains unclear. Trimming cost V 5 bases and J 3 bases, with 13 bases left between them. Germline-derived CDR1 and CDR2 are MDHEN and SYDVKM. The CDR3 runs to 14 residues. The CDR3: CASSPSGRKETQYF. The CDR3 nucleotides read TGTGCCAGCAGTCCCTCGGGCAGAAAAGAGACCCAGTACTTC.

The chain employs TRBV7-2 and TRBJ1-1; no reliable D call. Germline lookup yields CDR1 SGHTA and CDR2 FQGNSA. The CDR3 length is 16 residues. V lost 5 bases and J lost 0, with 16 bases in between. Here the CDR3 DNA reads TGTGCCAGCAGCGCGGGCCGGGGATGGATGAACACTGAAGCTTTCTTT. Its protein is CASSAGRGWMNTEAFF.

V is TRBV7-2 and J is TRBJ2-2; possibly TRBD1 for D (6 bases). Germline CDR1 reads SGHTA; CDR2 reads FQGNSA. V was shortened by 5 bases and J by 6 bases, with 16 bases between the two germline ends. The CDR3 contains 15 residues. DNA for the CDR3: TGTGCCAGCAGCCTCAGGTCAGGGGTCGCCGGGGAGCTGTTTTTT. Translating it yields CASSLRSGVAGELFF.

The chain uses TRBV15 and TRBJ2-2; D is possibly TRBD1 (5 bases). Germline V gene sequence: CDR1 LNHNV, CDR2 YYDKDF (reference sequence). V was shortened by 0 bases and J by 4 bases, with 15 bases between the two germline ends. The CDR3 spans 17 residues. CDR3 nucleotides: TGTGCCACCAGCAGAGAGTACCAAGGGGTCAGCACCGGGGAGCTGTTTTTT. Translated: CATSREYQGVSTGELFF.

The table lists this clonotype with a few counts. The genes are TRBV21-1 and TRBJ2-3; TRBD2, as called in the table, went unchecked against the DNA. TRBV21-1 counts as a pseudogene. This CDR3 comprises 18 residues. The chain's CDR3 is CASTPRGGRSVKTDTQYF. CDR3 nucleotide sequence: TGTGCCAGCACCCCCCGGGGCGGGAGGAGTGTTAAGACAGATACGCAGTATTTT.

The sample holds many counts of this clonotype. This sequence joins TRBV6-1 and TRBJ2-5, with TRBD1 matching over 7 bases. V gave up 6 bases and J gave up 1 base; unmatched junction bases: 14. CDR3 length: 17 residues. CDR1 MNHNS and CDR2 SASEGT come from the germline V gene. Here the CDR3 reads CASSPIGAGGIQETQYF. The CDR3 DNA sequence: TGTGCCAGCAGCCCAATCGGGGCAGGGGGAATCCAAGAGACCCAGTACTTC.

In this sample, this clonotype turned up many times. V is TRBV5-1 and J is TRBJ2-2; a possible D gene is TRBD2 (6 bases). This CDR3 has 18 amino acids. CDR1 is SGHRS and CDR2 is YFSETQ in the germline V gene. Trimming removed 3 bases from V and 4 bases from J, with 22 bases in between. CDR3 nucleotides: TGCGCCAGCAGCTCTTCTCCCAGCGGGCTCCGCGGCACCGGGGAGCTGTTTTTT. Translated: CASSSSPSGLRGTGELFF.

The chain uses TRBV18 and TRBJ1-1; the D gene is possibly TRBD1 (5 bases). V lost 2 bases, J lost 11 bases, and 15 bases lay in between. Germline values: CDR1 KGHSH, CDR2 LQKENI. The CDR3 sequence is 13 residues long. This CDR3 reads CASSPGQGLEAFF. Written as DNA, the CDR3 is TGTGCCAGCTCACCAGGTCAGGGACTAGAGGCTTTCTTT.

This clonotype was observed a handful of times. The V gene is TRBV9, the J gene TRBJ1-1; D uncertain. CDR3 length: 16 amino acids. The ends were cut back, 0 bases at V and 5 bases at J, with 17 bases in the middle. CDR1 is SGDLS and CDR2 is YYNGEE in the germline V gene. The CDR3 spells CASSVGRILGETEAFF. CDR3 coding DNA: TGTGCCAGCAGCGTAGGACGGATCCTCGGGGAGACTGAAGCTTTCTTT.

This clonotype was counted at least ten times. The chain is built from TRBV2 and TRBJ1-5; TRBD1 might be the D (5 bases). The CDR3 runs 13 residues. The V and J ends lost 10 bases and 3 bases respectively, with 13 bases between them. Germline assignment: CDR1 SNHLY and CDR2 FYNNEI. This chain's CDR3 is CATARENNQPQHF. Written as DNA, the CDR3 is TGTGCCACGGCCAGGGAAAACAATCAGCCCCAGCATTTT.

Concerning this clonotype itself: Mismatch with germline at one junction end may stem from a read error. V and J are TRBV6-2 or TRBV6-3 and TRBJ2-1; possibly TRBD2 for D (6 bases). CDR3 length: 15 residues. The germline gives CDR1 MNHEY, CDR2 SVGEGT. DNA for the CDR3: TGTGCCAGCAGTTCCCCCGGGACTCCACTTAATGAGCGGTTCTTC. The encoded protein is CASSSPGTPLNERFF.

Many counts were recorded for this clonotype. This rearrangement joins TRBV6-2 or TRBV6-3 to TRBJ2-7; TRBD1 agrees at 8 bases. Germline CDR1 MNHEY, CDR2 SVGEGT. The CDR3 is 16 residues long. V shed 7 bases and J 6 bases; nucleotides not matched to a gene: 17. CDR3 nucleotide sequence: TGTGCCAGCACTACCGGCCAAGGACAGGGCATCAGCGAGCAGTACGTC. This sequence encodes CASTTGQGQGISEQYV.

V gene TRBV6-5 combines with J gene TRBJ2-2; a weak D match, TRBD1 (6 bases). V lost 0 bases and J 4 bases, leaving 15 bases between the germline ends. This CDR3 spans 17 amino acids. Germline values: CDR1 MNHEY, CDR2 SVGAGI. CDR3 amino acids: CASSYSTRGYGTGELFF. In DNA, the CDR3 is TGTGCCAGCAGTTACTCCACCAGGGGATATGGCACCGGGGAGCTGTTTTTT.

The gene calls are TRBV7-6 and TRBJ2-2, with 11 positions matching TRBD2. The CDR3 sequence is 17 residues long. Germline loops: CDR1 SGHVS, CDR2 FNYEAQ. Germline trimming cut 5 bases from V and 4 bases from J; bases unmatched to any gene: 9. CDR3 in amino acids: CASSGRKGTSGTGELFF. The CDR3 coding sequence is TGTGCCAGCAGCGGAAGAAAGGGGACTAGCGGCACCGGGGAGCTGTTTTTT.

This chain uses TRBV9 with TRBJ2-7; D not certain. Trimming took 0 bases from V and 2 from J, leaving 18 bases between them. Germline loops: CDR1 SGDLS, CDR2 YYNGEE. This CDR3 comprises 17 residues. CDR3 sequence (DNA): TGTGCCAGCAGCGTAGCCGAATTGGCAGCGACGCCCTACGAGCAGTACTTC. It encodes CASSVAELAATPYEQYF.

This chain joins TRBV29-1 and TRBJ2-7, with a weak D call TRBD1 (6 bases). Germline V gene sequence: CDR1 SQVTM, CDR2 ANQGSEA. CDR3 length equals 12 residues. The CDR3 nucleotides are TGCACAACCAGGGGAAACTCCTACGAGCAGTACTTC. Translating it yields CTTRGNSYEQYF.

In the case of this clonotype: A read error may explain this, as a much larger clone is one base away. The chain recombines TRBV29-1 with TRBJ2-2; TRBD2 matches at 11 bases. Germline V CDR1 and CDR2: SQVTM, ANQGSEA. CDR3 size: 14 residues. The CDR3 region is CSGILAGAPGALFF. In nucleotides, the CDR3 is TGCAGCGGGATACTAGCGGGAGCCCCCGGGGCGCTGTTTTTT.

The chain links TRBV5-1 to TRBJ2-1; D might be TRBD1 (6 bases). Trimming took off 4 bases at V and 9 bases at J, with 14 bases between the two ends. Germline V gene data show CDR1 as SGHRS and CDR2 as YFSETQ. The CDR3 has 13 amino acids. The CDR3 nucleotides are TGCGCCAGCAGCGGCAGGGGAGACAGTGAGCAGTTCTTC. Protein: CASSGRGDSEQFF.

The chain recombines TRBV28 with TRBJ2-7; D is perhaps TRBD2 (5 bases). V was trimmed by 10 bases and J by 5 bases, leaving 18 bases between them. Germline loops: CDR1 MDHEN, CDR2 SYDVKM. The CDR3 is made up of 13 amino acids. CDR3 bases: TGTGCCACCAAGGGAGTGGGTAGGGACGAGCAGTACTTC. This sequence encodes CATKGVGRDEQYF.

The V call is TRBV11-1, the J call TRBJ2-3, with 11 bases that match TRBD2. The J segment lost 5 bases and the V segment lost 2 bases, leaving 9 bases of the junction unmatched. There are 17 residues in the CDR3. Germline CDR1 reads SGHAT; CDR2 reads FQDESV (reference sequence). The chain's CDR3 is CASSLFPISGRGDTQYF. The CDR3 DNA sequence: TGTGCCAGCAGCTTATTTCCCATTAGCGGGAGGGGAGATACGCAGTATTTT.